This TCR beta chain comes out of a study of OX40 agonist ivuxolimab in advanced cancers. Across the study: Patients with hepatocellular carcinoma, melanoma, renal cell or head and neck cancer made up the dose-escalation patients. The study, taken as a whole, reports: Within 6 weeks, CD4+ and CD8+ blood T cells expanded clonally at 0.1 to 3.0 mg/kg. Antigen specificity remained undetermined for the expanded peripheral T cells.

The method was immunoSEQ multiplex PCR; TCRdb's version includes in-frame clones alone and lacks a portion of them. The table lists 45,000 to 70,000 clones, more than 70% of them singletons. Germline values: CDR1 SGHVS, CDR2 FQNEAQ. V trimming: 5 bases; J trimming: 3 bases; junction bases outside the gene matches: 8. The CDR3 covers 16 residues. Collection of blood occurred at baseline, at cycle 4 day 1, and at cycle 7 day 1. Concerning this clone: As yet, its antigen is unknown.

The clonotype comes from an adult with an advanced solid tumor such as melanoma, head and neck, liver or kidney cancer. The sequencing used CD4+ or CD8+ T cells sorted from blood, collected in a trial of the OX40 agonist ivuxolimab. The chain combines TRBV7-8 with TRBJ2-3; 10 bases are a match to TRBD1. CDR3 residues: CASSLTGGWRTDTQYF. The CDR3 DNA sequence: TGTGCCAGCAGCCTGACAGGGGGCTGGAGAACAGATACGCAGTATTTT.